The 13 T cell receptor beta chains below were found in one sample sequenced in a study of shared clonotypes between healthy human individuals. The repertoire was sequenced with immunoSEQ multiplex PCR; TCRdb's copy has only in-frame clones and lacks some. The table shows over 850,000 clones, with more than 75% occurring only once. The sample taken for sequencing was memory CD4+ T cells from PBMCs. Regarding subset: CD45RA-negative fraction. These receptors all come from a man in his late teens or twenties in good health. Some clones in this sample may be carry-over from other donors' samples.

This clone was counted a single time. The chain uses TRBV29-1 and TRBJ1-1; D remains ambiguous. This CDR3 is built from 15 residues. The V end was cut by 6 bases, the J end by 0 bases, with 17 bases between. Germline V gene lookup returns CDR1 SQVTM and CDR2 ANQGSEA. CDR3 DNA: TGCAGCGTGAGTCCATTATCAGTGATGAACACTGAAGCTTTCTTT. Translated, it gives CSVSPLSVMNTEAFF.

The chain recombines TRBV6-9 with TRBJ1-3; D not certain. The CDR3 has 12 amino acids. V lost 4 bases and J 7 bases, leaving 8 bases between the germline ends. Germline V CDR1 and CDR2: MNHGY, SVAAGI. This CDR3 reads CASSCQSNTIYF. In DNA form, the CDR3 reads TGTGCCAGCAGTTGCCAGTCGAACACCATATATTTT.

The rearrangement links TRBV18 to TRBJ2-7; D remains ambiguous. The V gene lost 4 bases and the J gene lost 0 bases, with 10 bases spanning the gap. Germline CDR1 is KGHSH and CDR2 is LQKENI. This CDR3 is built from 14 residues. The CDR3 nucleotides are TGTGCCAGCTCACAAGGCAGGTACTCCTACGAGCAGTACTTC. Its protein is CASSQGRYSYEQYF.

The genes are TRBV5-5 and TRBJ2-7, with 9 bases aligning to TRBD2. Trimming removed 0 bases from V and 3 bases from J; junction bases left unmatched: 7. The CDR3 is 16 residues long. Germline V gives CDR1 SGHKS, CDR2 YYEKEE (reference sequence). The CDR3 region has the DNA TGTGCCAGCAGCTTGGCACCTAGCGGGGTGTTCTACGAGCAGTACTTC. Translating gives CASSLAPSGVFYEQYF.

In the case of this clone: Other DNA sequences in this sample translate to the same CDR3. The rearrangement links TRBV5-6 to TRBJ1-4; D gene unclear. The CDR3 sequence is 14 residues long. Per germline, CDR1 SGHDT and CDR2 YYEEEE. Trimming took 0 bases from V and 1 from J, leaving 4 bases between them. The CDR3 loop is CASSLGGTNEKLFF. DNA of the CDR3: TGTGCCAGCAGCTTGGGCGGAACTAATGAAAAACTGTTTTTT.

This chain connects TRBV11-2 to TRBJ2-5; TRBD2 might be the D (5 bases). The CDR3 is made up of 18 amino acids. The V and J ends lost 0 bases and 5 bases respectively, with 22 bases between them. CDR1 is SGHAT and CDR2 is FQNNGV in the germline V gene. The DNA of the CDR3 is TGTGCCAGCAGCTTAGAGGTCCGGACTGGGTACGATAGGGAGACCCAGTACTTC. This translates into CASSLEVRTGYDRETQYF. The whole variable domain, remainder taken from reference TRBV11-2 and TRBJ2-5, is EAGVAQSPRYKIIEKRQSVAFWCNPISGHATLYWYQQILGQGPKLLIQFQNNGVVDDSQLPKDRFSAERLKGVDSTLKIQPAKLEDSAVYLCASSLEVRTGYDRETQYFGPGTRLLVL.

This clone was seen ten or more times. This chain connects TRBV4-2 to TRBJ1-1, with D possibly matching TRBD1 (6 bases). The V end was cut by 0 bases, the J end by 5 bases, with 10 bases between. CDR3 length: 14 amino acids. Per the germline V gene, CDR1 is LGHNA and CDR2 is YNFKEQ. CDR3 in DNA: TGTGCCAGCAGCCAAGAAAGGGGGAGGACTGAAGCTTTCTTT. Amino acid sequence: CASSQERGRTEAFF.

The chain employs TRBV7-3 and TRBJ2-2, with 7 bases that match TRBD2. The CDR3 contains 14 residues. Germline V gene lookup returns CDR1 SGHTA and CDR2 FQGTGA. V was pared by 8 bases and J by 1 base, with 4 bases of the junction left unmatched. DNA of the CDR3: TGTGCCAGCGGCGGGAGTGGGAACACCGGGGAGCTGTTTTTT. This codes for CASGGSGNTGELFF.

V gene TRBV19 combines with J gene TRBJ2-5; 12 nucleotides match TRBD1. The CDR3 loop spans 16 amino acids. V lost 4 bases and J lost 6; bases outside the gene matches: 9. Germline CDR1 LNHDA, CDR2 SQIVND (reference sequence). The DNA for the CDR3 is TGTGCCAGTAGTACCATCGGGACAGGGGGCTTGAAGACCCAGTACTTC. Protein sequence: CASSTIGTGGLKTQYF.

The gene calls are TRBV6-5 and TRBJ1-4; D is perhaps TRBD1 (6 bases). Germline CDR1 MNHEY, CDR2 SVGAGI. V lost 3 bases to trimming and J lost 8 bases, with 13 bases between them. This CDR3 region has 14 residues. The CDR3, as DNA: TGTGCCAGCAGTTATTCGAGGGGGGACGAAAAACTGTTTTTT. It encodes CASSYSRGDEKLFF.

This clone was counted only a few times. The rearrangement links TRBV25-1 to TRBJ2-7; no clear D gene. Germline CDR1 is MGHDK and CDR2 is SYGVNS. The CDR3 length is 11 residues. Trimming stripped 4 bases from V and 9 bases from J, with 10 bases between. The chain's CDR3 is CASSGVQRQYF. CDR3 DNA sequence: TGTGCCAGCAGTGGGGTACAGCGGCAGTACTTC.

This chain connects TRBV5-1 to TRBJ2-7; D may correspond to TRBD1 or TRBD2 (5 bases each). Trimming shortened V by 4 bases and J by 6 bases, and 17 bases separated the two germline ends. Germline CDR1 is SGHRS and CDR2 is YFSETQ. This CDR3 has 14 residues. CDR3 coding DNA: TGCGCCAGCAGCCTATTGGGACCGCTAATCGAGCAGTACTTC. It codes for CASSLLGPLIEQYF.

The chain joins TRBV5-8 to TRBJ2-5; D possibly matches TRBD1 or TRBD2 (5 bases each). The V end was cut by 1 base, the J end by 5 bases, with 15 bases between. Germline V gene sequence: CDR1 SGHTS, CDR2 YDEGEE. The CDR3 has 15 residues. CDR3 sequence reads: CASSLLRGLGETQYF. CDR3 DNA sequence: TGTGCCAGCAGCTTGTTGAGGGGTCTAGGGGAGACCCAGTACTTC.